A single T cell receptor (beta chain) is shown here with its context. The CDR3 has 12 residues. The germline V gene encodes CDR1 SEHNR and CDR2 FQNEAQ (reference sequence). V lost 1 base, J lost 6 bases, and 7 bases lay in between. This specimen comes from a study of blood T cell repertoires in COVID-19. Across the whole study: Spain, Italy and the United States supplied samples that represented acute and convalescent COVID-19. PBMCs, B-cell-depleted T cells, or T cells provided the cDNA or gDNA that made up the material.

Authors' methods: For nucleated cells, counts were estimated from reference gene primer amplification. Assay used: immunoSEQ multiplex PCR; TCRdb lists only in-frame clones, some missing. V, J and clone size are taken as reported in that table, and D and trimming were inferred from the DNA itself. The sample lists about 280,000 clones, approximately 85% occurring once. This TCR derives from a woman aged 70-85 years with acute or convalescent COVID-19. V is TRBV7-9 and J is TRBJ2-7; maybe TRBD1 (5 bases). The sample taken for sequencing was peripheral blood. CDR3 protein: CASSLVDSEQYF. Here the CDR3 DNA reads TGTGCCAGCAGCTTAGTAGACAGCGAGCAGTACTTC. Variable domain in full (rest from reference TRBV7-9 and TRBJ2-7): DTGVSQNPRHKITKRGQNVTFRCDPISEHNRLYWYRQTLGQGPEFLTYFQNEAQLEKSRLLSDRFSAERPKGSFSTLEIQRTEQGDSAMYLCASSLVDSEQYFGPGTRLTVT.